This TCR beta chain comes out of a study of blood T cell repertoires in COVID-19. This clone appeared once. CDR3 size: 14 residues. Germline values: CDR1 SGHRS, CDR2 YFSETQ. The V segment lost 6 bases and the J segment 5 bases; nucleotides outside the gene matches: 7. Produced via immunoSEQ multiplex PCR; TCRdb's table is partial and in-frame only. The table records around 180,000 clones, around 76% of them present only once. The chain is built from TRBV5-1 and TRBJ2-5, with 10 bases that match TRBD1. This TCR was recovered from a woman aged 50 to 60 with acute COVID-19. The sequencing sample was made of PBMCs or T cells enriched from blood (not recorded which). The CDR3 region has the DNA TGCGCCAGCACCCAGACAGGGGGCGCGGAGACCCAGTACTTC. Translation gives CASTQTGGAETQYF. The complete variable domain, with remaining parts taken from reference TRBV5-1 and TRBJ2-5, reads KAGVTQTPRYLIKTRGQQVTLSCSPISGHRSVSWYQQTPGQGLQFLFEYFSETQRNKGNFPGRFSGRQFSNSRSEMNVSTLELGDSALYLCASTQTGGAETQYFGPGTRLLVL.